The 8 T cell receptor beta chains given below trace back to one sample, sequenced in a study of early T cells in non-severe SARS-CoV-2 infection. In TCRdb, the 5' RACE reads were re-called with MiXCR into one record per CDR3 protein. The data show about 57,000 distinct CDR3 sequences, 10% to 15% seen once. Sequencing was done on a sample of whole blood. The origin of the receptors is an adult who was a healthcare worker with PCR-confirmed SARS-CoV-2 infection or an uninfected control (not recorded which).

CDR3 in DNA: TGTGCCAGCAGCTTATTGGGGGCGAGCACAGATACGCAGTATTTT. This codes for CASSLLGASTDTQYF. The chain recombines TRBV7-3 with TRBJ2-3, with D maybe TRBD1 (6 bases). Trimming pared 2 bases from V and 0 bases from J, leaving 9 bases between. Germline loops: CDR1 SGHTA, CDR2 FQGTGA. This CDR3 is 15 amino acids long.

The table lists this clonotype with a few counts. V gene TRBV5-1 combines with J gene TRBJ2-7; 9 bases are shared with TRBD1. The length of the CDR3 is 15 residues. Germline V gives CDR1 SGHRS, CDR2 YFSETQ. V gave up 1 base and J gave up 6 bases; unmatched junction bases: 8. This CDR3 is CASSLRGQGVGEQYF. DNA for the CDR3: TGCGCCAGCAGCTTGCGGGGACAGGGTGTTGGCGAGCAGTACTTC.

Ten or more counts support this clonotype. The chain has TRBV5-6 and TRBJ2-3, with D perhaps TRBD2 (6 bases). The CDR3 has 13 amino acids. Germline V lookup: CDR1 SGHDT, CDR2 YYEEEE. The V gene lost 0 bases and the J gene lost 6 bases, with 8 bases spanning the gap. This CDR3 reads CASSLATRDTQYF. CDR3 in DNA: TGTGCCAGCAGCTTGGCGACTAGGGATACGCAGTATTTT.

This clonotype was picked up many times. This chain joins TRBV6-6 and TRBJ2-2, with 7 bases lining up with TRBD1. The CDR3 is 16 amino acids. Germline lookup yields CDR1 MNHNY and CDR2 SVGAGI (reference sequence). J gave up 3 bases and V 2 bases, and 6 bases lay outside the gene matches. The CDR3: CASSYPQGVDTGELFF. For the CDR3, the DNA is TGTGCCAGCAGTTACCCCCAGGGGGTGGACACCGGGGAGCTGTTTTTT.

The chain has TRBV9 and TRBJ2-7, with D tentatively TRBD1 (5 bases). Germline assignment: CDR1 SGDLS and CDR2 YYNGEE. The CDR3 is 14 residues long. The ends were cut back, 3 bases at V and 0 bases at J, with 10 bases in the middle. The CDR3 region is CASSDRLFSYEQYF. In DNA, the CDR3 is TGTGCCAGCAGCGACAGGCTTTTCTCCTACGAGCAGTACTTC. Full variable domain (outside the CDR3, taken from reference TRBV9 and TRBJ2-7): DSGVTQTPKHLITATGQRVTLRCSPRSGDLSVYWYQQSLDQGLQFLIQYYNGEERAKGNILERFSAQQFPDLHSELNLSSLELGDSALYFCASSDRLFSYEQYFGPGTRLTVT.

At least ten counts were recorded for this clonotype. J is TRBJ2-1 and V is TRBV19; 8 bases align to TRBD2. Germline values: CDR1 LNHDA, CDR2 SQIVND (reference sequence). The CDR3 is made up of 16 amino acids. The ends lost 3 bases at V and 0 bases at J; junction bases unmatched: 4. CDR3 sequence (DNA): TGTGCCAGTAGTATGGCAGCGGGGGCCTCCTACAATGAGCAGTTCTTC. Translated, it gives CASSMAAGASYNEQFF.

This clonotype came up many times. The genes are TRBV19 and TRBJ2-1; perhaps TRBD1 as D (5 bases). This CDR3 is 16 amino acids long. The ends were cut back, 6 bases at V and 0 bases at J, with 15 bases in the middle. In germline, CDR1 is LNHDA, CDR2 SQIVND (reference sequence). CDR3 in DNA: TGTGCCAGTAGGGTAGGGGCTACGGGCTCCTACAATGAGCAGTTCTTC. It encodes CASRVGATGSYNEQFF.

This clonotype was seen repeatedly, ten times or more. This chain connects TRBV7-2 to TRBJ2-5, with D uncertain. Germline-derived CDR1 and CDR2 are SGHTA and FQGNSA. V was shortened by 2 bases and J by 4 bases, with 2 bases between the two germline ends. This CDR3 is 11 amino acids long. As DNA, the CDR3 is TGTGCCAGCAGCTTATCAGAGACCCAGTACTTC. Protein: CASSLSETQYF.